This passage covers 23 T cell receptor beta chains from one sample sequenced in a study of blood T cell repertoires in COVID-19. Sequencing used immunoSEQ multiplex PCR; TCRdb keeps in-frame clones, though not all of them. The sample has around 100,000 clones, about 80% seen once. Sequenced material: peripheral blood. Receptors were obtained from a woman in her 70s with acute or convalescent COVID-19.

This chain uses TRBV28 with TRBJ2-7, with 15 bases that match TRBD2. Germline V gene data show CDR1 as MDHEN and CDR2 as SYDVKM. V dropped 5 bases and J dropped 3; count of bases not matched to a gene: 5. The CDR3 length is 16 residues. The CDR3 region is CASSGTSGGIYYEQYF. DNA of the CDR3: TGTGCCAGCAGTGGGACTAGCGGGGGGATTTACTACGAGCAGTACTTC.

This chain connects TRBV6-5 to TRBJ1-2; possibly TRBD1 for D (6 bases). V lost 6 bases, J lost 4 bases, and 12 bases lay in between. The CDR3 has 13 residues. Germline V lookup: CDR1 MNHEY, CDR2 SVGAGI. CDR3 region: CASRGTYFYGYTF. Here the CDR3 DNA reads TGTGCCAGCAGGGGGACATACTTCTATGGCTACACCTTC.

The sample holds a few counts of this clone. The chain employs TRBV25-1 and TRBJ1-2; the match to TRBD1 covers 7 bases. The CDR3 sequence is 15 residues long. In germline, CDR1 is MGHDK, CDR2 SYGVNS. V lost 4 bases to trimming and J lost 2 bases; unmatched junction nucleotides: 7. CDR3 bases: TGTGCCAGCAGTGCCCCGACAGGGTCCAACTATGGCTACACCTTC. Its protein is CASSAPTGSNYGYTF.

V gene TRBV7-2 combines with J gene TRBJ2-1; weak D call: TRBD1 (6 bases). V was cut by 2 bases and J by 9 bases, with 17 bases left in between. The CDR3 is 15 residues long. CDR1 SGHTA and CDR2 FQGNSA come from the germline V gene. CDR3 in amino acids: CASSLQEGVGFEQFF. The CDR3 DNA reads TGTGCCAGCAGCTTACAAGAGGGGGTAGGATTTGAGCAGTTCTTC.

The rearrangement links TRBV28 to TRBJ1-4; D gene uncertain. The CDR3 consists of 12 residues. Germline V gene lookup returns CDR1 MDHEN and CDR2 SYDVKM. Between the trimmed V and J ends, which lost 7 bases and 7 bases, there was a span of 10 bases. The CDR3 spells CASKEAGEKLFF. Here the CDR3 DNA reads TGTGCCAGCAAAGAGGCGGGTGAAAAACTGTTTTTT.

The rearrangement uses TRBV5-6 and TRBJ1-4; weak D call: TRBD1 (5 bases). Trimming stripped 5 bases from V and 5 bases from J, with 19 bases between. The length of the CDR3 is 16 residues. Germline CDR1 is SGHDT and CDR2 is YYEEEE. The DNA of the CDR3 is TGTGCCAGCAGGGGGGGTGTGACTTCGAGGAATGAAAAACTGTTTTTT. It specifies CASRGGVTSRNEKLFF.

This chain uses TRBV6-2 or TRBV6-3 with TRBJ1-6, with D possibly TRBD1 on 5 matching bases. The CDR3 runs to 18 residues. Per germline, CDR1 MNHEY and CDR2 SVGEGT. The V and J ends lost 3 bases and 4 bases respectively, with 19 bases between them. The CDR3 region is CASSYSSSGTKYNSPLHF. The CDR3 nucleotides read TGTGCCAGCAGTTATTCCAGCTCCGGGACTAAGTATAATTCACCCCTCCACTTT.

The V call is TRBV5-6, the J call TRBJ2-7; tentatively, D is TRBD1 (6 bases). Trimming removed 4 bases from V and 4 bases from J, with 12 bases in between. The CDR3 length is 13 residues. CDR1 is SGHDT, CDR2 YYEEEE, per germline. In DNA form, the CDR3 reads TGTGCCAGCAGCCAGGGACAAAAATACGAGCAGTACGTC. This codes for CASSQGQKYEQYV.

The chain recombines TRBV10-3 with TRBJ2-3; 9 bases fit TRBD1. The CDR3 covers 17 residues. Germline CDR1 ENHRY, CDR2 SYGVKD. The V and J ends lost 6 bases and 1 base, in that order; junction bases with no gene match: 11. The DNA of the CDR3 is TGTGCCATCAGGCCAGAGACAGGGGGTAAGGGCACAGATACGCAGTATTTT. It translates to CAIRPETGGKGTDTQYF.

This rearrangement joins TRBV6-5 to TRBJ1-5; D is uncertain. The germline V gene has CDR1 MNHEY and CDR2 SVGAGI. The CDR3 consists of 13 residues. The germline V and J ends were trimmed by 6 bases and 5 bases, with 11 bases remaining between them. The DNA of the CDR3 is TGTGCCAGCAGCGCCGGAGGCGATCAGCCCCAGCATTTT. Its protein is CASSAGGDQPQHF.

The V and J genes are TRBV7-9 and TRBJ2-3, with TRBD1 matching over 9 bases. The CDR3 runs 15 residues. In germline, CDR1 is SEHNR, CDR2 FQNEAQ (reference sequence). V lost 5 bases, J lost 4 bases, and 7 bases stayed unmatched. CDR3 DNA: TGTGCCAGCAGCCCCCGGGACAGGGTTGCAGATACGCAGTATTTT. This sequence encodes CASSPRDRVADTQYF.

This chain connects TRBV6-2 or TRBV6-3 to TRBJ1-2, with 10 bases fitting TRBD1. Germline trimming cut 5 bases from V and 2 bases from J; bases unmatched to any gene: 2. The CDR3 sequence is 14 residues long. CDR1 and CDR2 from the germline V gene are MNHEY and SVGEGT. The CDR3: CASSKTGGNYGYTF. The DNA of the CDR3 is TGTGCCAGCAGTAAGACAGGGGGCAACTATGGCTACACCTTC.

CDR3 in amino acids: CAWSVRVGTEAFF. The CDR3 region has the DNA TGTGCCTGGAGTGTACGTGTGGGGACAGAAGCTTTCTTT. The chain recombines TRBV30 with TRBJ1-1; D might be TRBD1 (6 bases). Trimming stripped 0 bases from V and 8 bases from J, with 13 bases between. This CDR3 comprises 13 residues. The germline V gene encodes CDR1 GTSNPN and CDR2 SVGIG (reference sequence).

This sequence joins TRBV9 and TRBJ1-6; TRBD1 matches 8 bases. Losses at the gene ends were 3 bases for V and 10 bases for J; bases not matched to a gene: 6. The CDR3 is made up of 14 amino acids. The V gene's germline CDR1 is SGDLS and CDR2 YYNGEE. In DNA, the CDR3 is TGTGCCAGCAGCGGGACAGGGCGGGAATCACCCCTCCACTTT. It specifies CASSGTGRESPLHF.

This clone was seen a few times. The J gene is TRBJ1-2, the V gene TRBV4-1; 8 bases are a match to TRBD1. The CDR3 has 16 amino acids. V lost 6 bases and J lost 7; bases outside the gene matches: 16. Germline V gene lookup returns CDR1 MGHRA and CDR2 YSYEKL. The chain's CDR3 is CASRPVGQGASGGYTF. The CDR3 coding sequence is TGCGCCAGCAGACCGGTGGGGCAGGGGGCTTCGGGTGGCTACACCTTC.

The rearrangement links TRBV5-1 to TRBJ1-1; D may be TRBD1 (5 bases). Looked up from germline, CDR1 is SGHRS and CDR2 is YFSETQ. Trimming stripped 3 bases from V and 7 bases from J, with 10 bases between. There are 12 residues in the CDR3. CDR3 in amino acids: CASSWDGGEAFF. The CDR3 DNA reads as TGCGCCAGCAGCTGGGACGGGGGTGAAGCTTTCTTT.

The chain combines TRBV6-5 with TRBJ1-5, with TRBD1 matching 8 bases. The ends lost 8 bases at V and 0 bases at J; junction bases unmatched: 3. Germline V CDR1 and CDR2: MNHEY, SVGAGI. The CDR3 loop spans 14 amino acids. This CDR3 reads CASQGASSNQPQHF. Here the CDR3 DNA reads TGTGCCAGCCAGGGGGCTAGTAGCAATCAGCCCCAGCATTTT.

The V and J genes are TRBV7-9 and TRBJ1-1; D may be TRBD1 (5 bases). The CDR3 runs to 13 residues. Between the trimmed V and J ends, which lost 5 bases and 3 bases, there was a span of 10 bases. Germline V gene data show CDR1 as SEHNR and CDR2 as FQNEAQ (reference sequence). CDR3: CASSLATDTEAFF. CDR3 nucleotides: TGTGCCAGCAGCCTCGCGACAGACACTGAAGCTTTCTTT.

The chain is built from TRBV7-2 and TRBJ2-3, with 7 bases lining up with TRBD2. CDR1 is SGHTA, CDR2 FQGNSA, per germline. The CDR3 sequence is 15 residues long. Trimming at V came to 0 bases and at J to 6 bases, leaving 6 bases not matched to a gene. CDR3 coding DNA: TGTGCCAGCAGCTTAGCGGGGGAGGGTATCGATACGCAGTATTTT. It encodes CASSLAGEGIDTQYF.

The V gene is TRBV20-1, the J gene TRBJ1-2; D remains ambiguous. This CDR3 spans 11 amino acids. With 7 bases removed from V and 4 bases from J, the gap between germline ends came to 10 bases. Germline CDR1 and CDR2: DFQATT and SNEGSKA (reference sequence). CDR3 sequence reads: CSVAETYGYTF. CDR3 in DNA: TGCAGTGTAGCGGAGACCTATGGCTACACCTTC.

This clone was counted only a few times. CDR3 sequence reads: CASSLSPQQPQHF. The CDR3 region has the DNA TGTGCCAGCAGCTTATCCCCCCAGCAGCCCCAGCATTTT. This chain uses TRBV11-2 with TRBJ1-5; D gene uncertain. The CDR3 is 13 residues long. Trimming took 2 bases from V and 7 from J, leaving 9 bases between them. Looked up from germline, CDR1 is SGHAT and CDR2 is FQNNGV.

The chain couples TRBV30 to TRBJ1-2; no clear D gene. The CDR3 is 13 amino acids. V dropped 0 bases and J dropped 4 bases, with 9 bases sitting between them. Germline values: CDR1 GTSNPN, CDR2 SVGIG (reference sequence). This CDR3 is CAWSVLEGYGYTF. The CDR3 nucleotides read TGTGCCTGGAGTGTCCTCGAGGGCTATGGCTACACCTTC.

This sequence joins TRBV2 and TRBJ2-4; 12 bases match TRBD1. In germline, CDR1 is SNHLY, CDR2 FYNNEI. The CDR3 length is 13 residues. V was pared by 8 bases and J by 8 bases, with 4 bases of the junction left unmatched. CDR3 coding DNA: TGTGCCAGCGGGGGACAGGGGGCGGACATTCAGTACTTC. Its protein product is CASGGQGADIQYF.